This TCR beta chain appears in the sequencing data of a study of T cells in Graves' hyperthyroidism and ophthalmopathy. Findings of the study overall: Prediction of ophthalmopathy progression came a median approximately 6.6 months pre-onset. Classification by a 13 V-J model distinguished ophthalmopathy from stable hyperthyroidism.

Lactation, pregnancy, other autoimmune disease or uncontrolled infection excluded patients. Clinical symptoms, serum thyroxine, TRAb, thyroid ultrasound and orbital computed tomography informed diagnoses. Researchers amplified the TCR beta CDR3 regions from RNA transcripts. An initial round of RT-PCR targeting the TCR CDR3 relied on the HTBI primer set. TCRdb itself ran the multiplex PCR reads through MiXCR, one entry per CDR3 protein. The data contain hundreds of thousands of distinct CDR3 sequences, nearly 45% of them singletons. Trimming took 4 bases from V and 0 from J, leaving 16 bases between them. This CDR3 region has 17 residues. The germline V gene has CDR1 SGHTS and CDR2 YDEGEE. The table lists this clonotype with a few counts. No antigen is known for it.

The rearrangement links TRBV5-8 to TRBJ1-4, with a tentative D call TRBD1 (5 bases). This TCR was recovered from an adult man with Graves' disease, either hyperthyroidism or ophthalmopathy (not recorded which). The source material was peripheral blood or thyroid tissue (not recorded which). CDR3 amino acids: CASSPGRSPTTNEKLFF. Written as DNA, the CDR3 is TGTGCCAGCAGCCCGGGACGGTCCCCCACAACTAATGAAAAACTGTTTTTT.